This T cell receptor beta chain was recorded in a study of beta chain features in type 1 diabetes. On this clone itself: The sample contains more than one DNA sequence encoding this CDR3.

This CDR3 comprises 16 residues. Looked up from germline, CDR1 is SGDLS and CDR2 is YYNGEE. V was clipped by 0 bases and J by 5 bases; unmatched bases: 3. The sequenced template was cDNA made from the entire isolated RNA. Sequencing was performed with immunoSEQ multiplex PCR; in TCRdb, only in-frame clones are kept and a portion is missing. The table includes under 950,000 clones, roughly 17% detected once. This sequence was found in a woman between 18 and 29 years old in good health. The material sequenced was naive CD4+ T cells from blood. V usage is TRBV9 and J usage is TRBJ2-5; 14 bases agree with TRBD2. CDR3 amino acids: CASSVGLAGGPETQYF. Written as DNA, the CDR3 is TGTGCCAGCAGCGTAGGACTAGCGGGAGGGCCGGAGACCCAGTACTTC.